A selection of T cell receptor beta chains follows, all from one sample in a study of post-analysis software for immune sequencing data. MiXCR, run by TCRdb on the PCR reads, gives a single entry per CDR3 protein. The sample holds hundreds of thousands of distinct CDR3 sequences, approximately 60% seen once. Specimen: blood. Receptors were obtained from a girl aged 2 to 10 with multiple sclerosis. Each CDR3 is given with its conserved first and last residue. A D gene is named only where the DNA matches it firmly. For some rows the clone size is stated as once, few or many, or as a class when expanded; others skip it.

j_gene | abundance | d_gene | v_gene | len | CDR3aa
TRBJ2-3 | . | . | TRBV29-1 | 12 | CSVEIRADTQYF
TRBJ2-2 | . | . | TRBV11-2 | 17 | CASSLHYGTQFTGELFF
TRBJ2-4 | . | TRBD2 | TRBV5-1 | 14 | CASSLEGGRNIQYF
TRBJ1-6 | few | . | TRBV12-3/TRBV12-4 | 13 | CASRMGPNSPLHF
TRBJ1-2 | . | TRBD1 | TRBV10-3 | 12 | CAIGQGERGYTF
TRBJ2-3 | few | TRBD2 | TRBV30 | 15 | CAWSRSGGPTDTQYF
TRBJ2-5 | . | TRBD1 | TRBV9 | 14 | CASSHRQGVETQYF
TRBJ1-5 | . | TRBD1 | TRBV12-3/TRBV12-4 | 14 | CASNPTGGGQPQHF
TRBJ2-7 | . | TRBD2 | TRBV5-1 | 17 | CVSSLAGFSAGGYEQYF
TRBJ2-3 | . | TRBD2 | TRBV2 | 15 | CASRLTSGGADTQYF
TRBJ2-2 | . | . | TRBV10-2 | 19 | CASTSWWRRTIGDTGELFF
TRBJ2-7 | . | TRBD1 | TRBV29-1 | 14 | CSVEPGQGPYEQYF
TRBJ2-3 | . | . | TRBV29-1 | 14 | CSVGQGWIGDTQYF
TRBJ2-3 | . | . | TRBV15 | 14 | CATSRDTGGDTQYF
TRBJ2-7 | . | . | TRBV27 | 14 | CASSFNGEFYEQYF
TRBJ1-2 | few | TRBD1 | TRBV29-1 | 13 | CSVVGQAFYGYTF
TRBJ2-3 | few | . | TRBV4-3 | 13 | CTSSLTPTGPQYF
TRBJ1-1 | . | . | TRBV7-9 | 12 | CASSPEYTEAFF
TRBJ1-5 | once | . | TRBV28 | 15 | CASSFNSYSNQPQHF
TRBJ2-4 | . | . | TRBV4-3 | 13 | CASSQETVDIQYF
TRBJ2-3 | few | TRBD2 | TRBV20-1 | 14 | CSAEALAGGDTQYF
TRBJ2-1 | . | . | TRBV4-1 | 16 | CASSQGLAKNYNEQFF
TRBJ2-1 | few | . | TRBV29-1 | 12 | CSVEPTYNEQFF
TRBJ2-3 | once | . | TRBV11-2 | 15 | CASSVTGGAIDTQYF
TRBJ2-7 | few | . | TRBV25-1 | 16 | CASSEGLGDWAYEQYF
TRBJ2-5 | . | . | TRBV12-3/TRBV12-4 | 13 | CASRDTGQETQYF
TRBJ2-1 | . | TRBD2 | TRBV7-2 | 16 | CASSLVVSGSFNEQFF
TRBJ2-1 | . | TRBD1 | TRBV20-1 | 15 | CSAIYTGGQYNEQFF
TRBJ2-5 | few | TRBD2 | TRBV5-1 | 16 | CASSHRLAGQQETQYF
TRBJ2-6 | . | TRBD1 | TRBV5-1 | 18 | CASSPKDRKYSGANVLTF
TRBJ1-2 | few | . | TRBV6-5 | 15 | CASSIRREGWYGYTF
TRBJ1-2 | . | TRBD1 | TRBV12-3/TRBV12-4 | 15 | CASSPQTGSDYGYTF
TRBJ2-3 | few | TRBD2 | TRBV20-1 | 14 | CSASSSSGSRTQYF
TRBJ2-5 | . | TRBD2 | TRBV20-1 | 14 | CSATRGLAGYEQYF
TRBJ2-1 | . | TRBD2 | TRBV4-2 | 16 | CASSQERAGGDNEQFF